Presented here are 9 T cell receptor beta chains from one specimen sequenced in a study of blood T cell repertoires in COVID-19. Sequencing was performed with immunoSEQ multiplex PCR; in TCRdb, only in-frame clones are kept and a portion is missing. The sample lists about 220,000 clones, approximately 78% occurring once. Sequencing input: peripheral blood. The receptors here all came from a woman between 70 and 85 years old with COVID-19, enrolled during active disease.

The CDR3 DNA sequence: TGTGCCAGCAGCGACCAGCTGACAGATGAGCAGTTCTTC. It specifies CASSDQLTDEQFF. The chain carries TRBV9 and TRBJ2-1, with a weak D call TRBD1 (5 bases). The germline CDR1 and CDR2 sequences are SGDLS and YYNGEE. V lost 3 bases and J lost 8, with 12 bases in between. CDR3 length: 13 amino acids.

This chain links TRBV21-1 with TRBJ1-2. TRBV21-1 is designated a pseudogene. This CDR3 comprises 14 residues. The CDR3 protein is CASRPEIARYGYTF. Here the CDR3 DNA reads TGTGCCAGCAGACCGGAGATAGCTCGATATGGCTACACCTTC.

The CDR3 nucleotides read TGTGCCTGGAGTCCCCGGGACAGGTATCCCACAGATACGCAGTATTTT. The encoded protein is CAWSPRDRYPTDTQYF. The chain recombines TRBV30 with TRBJ2-3, with 8 bases aligning to TRBD1. V trimming: 2 bases; J trimming: 2 bases; junction bases outside the gene matches: 9. Germline-derived CDR1 and CDR2 are GTSNPN and SVGIG (reference sequence). The CDR3 length is 16 residues.

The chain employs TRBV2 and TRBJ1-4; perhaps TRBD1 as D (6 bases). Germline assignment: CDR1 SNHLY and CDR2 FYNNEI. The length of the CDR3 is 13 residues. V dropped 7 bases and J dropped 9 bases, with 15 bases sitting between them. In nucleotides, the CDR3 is TGTGCCAGCAAGGGGGGGTATTTCCAAAAACTGTTTTTT. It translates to CASKGGYFQKLFF.

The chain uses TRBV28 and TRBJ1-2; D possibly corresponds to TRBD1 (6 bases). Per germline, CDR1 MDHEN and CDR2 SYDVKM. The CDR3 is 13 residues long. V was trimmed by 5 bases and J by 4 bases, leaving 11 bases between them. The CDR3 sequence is CASSRQGTYGYTF. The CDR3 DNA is TGTGCCAGCAGTAGGCAGGGGACCTATGGCTACACCTTC.

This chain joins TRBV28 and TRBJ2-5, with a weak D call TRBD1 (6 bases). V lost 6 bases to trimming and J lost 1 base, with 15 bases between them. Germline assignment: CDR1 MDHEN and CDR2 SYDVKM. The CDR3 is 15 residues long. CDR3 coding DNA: TGTGCCAGCAGCCAGCAAGGGGGAGTCCAAGAGACCCAGTACTTC. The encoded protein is CASSQQGGVQETQYF.

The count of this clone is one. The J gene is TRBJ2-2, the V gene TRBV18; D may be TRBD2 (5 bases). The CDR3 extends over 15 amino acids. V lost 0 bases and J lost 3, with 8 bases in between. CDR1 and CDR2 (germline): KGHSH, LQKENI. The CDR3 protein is CASSPPVRDTGELFF. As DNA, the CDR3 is TGTGCCAGCTCACCACCGGTGAGGGACACCGGGGAGCTGTTTTTT.

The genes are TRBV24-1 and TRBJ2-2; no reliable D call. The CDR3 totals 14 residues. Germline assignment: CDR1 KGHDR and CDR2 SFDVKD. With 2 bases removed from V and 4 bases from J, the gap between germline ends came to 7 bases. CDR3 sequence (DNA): TGTGCCACCAGTGATTACCGCGGCACCGGGGAGCTGTTTTTT. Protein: CATSDYRGTGELFF.

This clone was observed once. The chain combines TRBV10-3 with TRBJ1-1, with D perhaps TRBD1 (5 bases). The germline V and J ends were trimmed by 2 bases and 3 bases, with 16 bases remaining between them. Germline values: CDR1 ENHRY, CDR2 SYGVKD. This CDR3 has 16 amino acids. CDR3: CAISEPGTKGDTEAFF. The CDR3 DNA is TGTGCCATCAGTGAGCCGGGGACTAAGGGCGACACTGAAGCTTTCTTT.